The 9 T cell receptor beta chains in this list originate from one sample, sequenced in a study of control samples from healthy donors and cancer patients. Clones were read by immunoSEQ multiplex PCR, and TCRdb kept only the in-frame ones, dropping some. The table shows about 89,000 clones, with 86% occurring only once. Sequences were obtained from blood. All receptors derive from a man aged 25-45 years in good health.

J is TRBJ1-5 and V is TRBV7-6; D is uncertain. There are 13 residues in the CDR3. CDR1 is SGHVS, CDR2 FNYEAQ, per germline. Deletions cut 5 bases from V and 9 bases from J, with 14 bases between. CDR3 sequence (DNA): TGTGCCAGCAGCGGCCAGACGGGAGGGCCCCAGCATTTT. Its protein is CASSGQTGGPQHF. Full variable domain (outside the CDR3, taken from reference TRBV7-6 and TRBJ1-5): GAGVSQSPRYKVTKRGQDVALRCDPISGHVSLYWYRQALGQGPEFLTYFNYEAQQDKSGLPNDRFSAERPEGSISTLTIQRTEQRDSAMYRCASSGQTGGPQHFGDGTRLSIL.

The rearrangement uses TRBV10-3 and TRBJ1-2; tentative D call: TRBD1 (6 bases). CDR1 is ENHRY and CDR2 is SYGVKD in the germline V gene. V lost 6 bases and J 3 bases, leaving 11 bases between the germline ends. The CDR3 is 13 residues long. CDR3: CAISNQGYYGYTF. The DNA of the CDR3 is TGTGCCATCAGCAACCAGGGGTACTATGGCTACACCTTC.

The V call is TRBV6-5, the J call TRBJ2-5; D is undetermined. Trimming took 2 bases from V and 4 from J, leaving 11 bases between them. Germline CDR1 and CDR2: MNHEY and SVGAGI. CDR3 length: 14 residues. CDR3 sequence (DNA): TGTGCCAGCAGTTACGGGCAGACCGTAGAGACCCAGTACTTC. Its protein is CASSYGQTVETQYF.

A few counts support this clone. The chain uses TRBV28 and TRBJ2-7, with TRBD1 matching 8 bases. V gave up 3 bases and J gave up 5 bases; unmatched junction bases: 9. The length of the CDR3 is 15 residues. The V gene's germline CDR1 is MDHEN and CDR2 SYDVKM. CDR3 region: CASSFESQGANEQYF. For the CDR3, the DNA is TGTGCCAGCAGTTTCGAGTCGCAGGGGGCGAACGAGCAGTACTTC.

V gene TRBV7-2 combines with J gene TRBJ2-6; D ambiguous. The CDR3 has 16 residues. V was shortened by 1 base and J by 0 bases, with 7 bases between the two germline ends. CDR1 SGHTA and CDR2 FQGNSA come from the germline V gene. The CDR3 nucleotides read TGTGCCAGCAGCTTAGTTTTGGGCTCTGGGGCCAACGTCCTGACTTTC. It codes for CASSLVLGSGANVLTF.

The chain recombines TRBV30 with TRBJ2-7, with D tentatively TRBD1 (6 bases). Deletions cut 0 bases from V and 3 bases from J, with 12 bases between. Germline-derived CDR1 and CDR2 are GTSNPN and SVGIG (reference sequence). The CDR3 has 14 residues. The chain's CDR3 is CAWSVPAGDYEQYF. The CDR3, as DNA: TGTGCCTGGAGTGTTCCCGCAGGGGACTACGAGCAGTACTTC. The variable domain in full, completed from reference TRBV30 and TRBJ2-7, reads SQTIHQWPATLVQPVGSPLSLECTVEGTSNPNLYWYRQAAGRGLQLLFYSVGIGQISSEVPQNLSASRPQDRQFILSSKKLLLSDSGFYLCAWSVPAGDYEQYFGPGTRLTVT.

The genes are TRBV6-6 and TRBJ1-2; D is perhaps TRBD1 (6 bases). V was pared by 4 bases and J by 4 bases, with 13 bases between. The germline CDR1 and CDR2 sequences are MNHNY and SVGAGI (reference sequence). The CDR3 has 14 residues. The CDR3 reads CASSSWVGAYGYTF. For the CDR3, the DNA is TGTGCCAGCAGTTCCTGGGTGGGGGCCTATGGCTACACCTTC.

CDR3 in amino acids: CSVVPTGSNFYEQYF. The CDR3, as DNA: TGCAGCGTTGTTCCAACAGGGTCAAACTTCTACGAGCAGTACTTC. The chain joins TRBV29-1 to TRBJ2-7, with D possibly being TRBD1 (6 bases). V lost 4 bases and J 3 bases, leaving 19 bases between the germline ends. Germline V CDR1 and CDR2: SQVTM, ANQGSEA. This CDR3 contains 15 residues.

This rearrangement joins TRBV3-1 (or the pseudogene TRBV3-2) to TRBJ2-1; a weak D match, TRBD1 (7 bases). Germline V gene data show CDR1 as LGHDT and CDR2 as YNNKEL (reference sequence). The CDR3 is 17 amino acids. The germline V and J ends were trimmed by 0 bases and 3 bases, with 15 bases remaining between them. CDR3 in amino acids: CASSQDPPGGGYNEQFF. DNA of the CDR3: TGTGCCAGCAGCCAAGATCCGCCAGGGGGAGGCTACAATGAGCAGTTCTTC.